The clone carrying this T cell receptor beta chain was counted at least ten times. Its specificity is unknown. This entry is derived from a study of T-cell reconstitution after alpha-beta-depleted transplantation in children. There are 15 residues in the CDR3. Germline CDR1 PRHDT, CDR2 FYEKMQ (reference sequence). Trimming cost V 3 bases and J 5 bases; bases outside gene matches: 9. The authors prepared the TCRbeta library with unique molecular identifiers. MiXCR, applied by TCRdb to the PCR reads, yields one record per CDR3 protein. Of around 270,000 distinct CDR3 sequences in the sample, over 7.5% are singletons; the top ten hold around 10%. Study-wide results and caveats: Hyperexpanded clones declined; after one year, newly produced T cells mostly supplied diversity. At day 60, the high TCRbeta diversity found in some patients originated from recipient T cells and thymic progenitors that had survived. Several hundred expanded graft clones reportedly supplied alpha-beta T cells about two months after transplant.

The specimen comprised peripheral blood, sampled 360 days after TCRalphabeta/CD19-depleted stem cell transplant. This TCR was recovered from a female patient aged 2 to 10 who had a stem cell transplant for Fanconi anemia, so the T cells may come from the graft donor. V is TRBV13 and J is TRBJ2-7; 8 bases fit TRBD1. The chain's CDR3 is CASSFPDRAPDEQYF. For the CDR3, the DNA is TGTGCCAGCAGCTTTCCGGACAGGGCTCCCGACGAGCAGTACTTC.